A single sample gave rise to the 26 T cell receptor beta chains below, sequenced in a study of T cell responses to AZD1222 COVID-19 vaccine. Repertoires were generated with immunoSEQ multiplex PCR, while TCRdb's copy carries only in-frame clones and drops some. The table has 210,000 or so clones, 90% to 95% seen once. The sample was peripheral blood, taken 28 days after the second dose of the MenACWY control vaccine. The source of these receptors is an adult who received the MenACWY meningococcal vaccine as a control.

The rearrangement links TRBV30 to TRBJ1-5; D possibly corresponds to TRBD1 (5 bases). The V gene's germline CDR1 is GTSNPN and CDR2 SVGIG (reference sequence). The CDR3 has 13 amino acids. V dropped 2 bases and J dropped 6 bases, with 11 bases sitting between them. The CDR3 loop is CAWSKGVAQPQHF. CDR3 nucleotides: TGTGCCTGGAGTAAAGGGGTAGCTCAGCCCCAGCATTTT.

The rearrangement links TRBV28 to TRBJ1-2; D not resolved. This CDR3 contains 14 residues. V gave up 4 bases and J gave up 6 bases, with 15 bases separating them. The germline V gene has CDR1 MDHEN and CDR2 SYDVKM. The CDR3 DNA is TGTGCCAGCAGTTCCGCGGATCGGAGAGATGGCTACACCTTC. This codes for CASSSADRRDGYTF.

V usage is TRBV29-1 and J usage is TRBJ2-4; D remains ambiguous. The CDR3 is made up of 14 amino acids. CDR1 is SQVTM and CDR2 is ANQGSEA in the germline V gene. V lost 4 bases, J lost 13 bases, and 23 bases lay in between. CDR3 sequence reads: CSVGEVDAPRWQYF. CDR3 sequence (DNA): TGCAGCGTTGGAGAAGTGGATGCGCCTCGATGGCAGTACTTC.

The V call is TRBV5-1, the J call TRBJ2-2; possibly TRBD1 for D (6 bases). The CDR3 is 17 residues long. V was cut by 4 bases and J by 1 base, with 17 bases left in between. Germline loops: CDR1 SGHRS, CDR2 YFSETQ. CDR3 loop: CASSIVGGLLNTGELFF. CDR3 nucleotide sequence: TGCGCCAGCAGCATTGTAGGGGGTCTCTTGAACACCGGGGAGCTGTTTTTT.

This chain joins TRBV19 and TRBJ1-4; TRBD1 matches 7 bases. Germline V gene sequence: CDR1 LNHDA, CDR2 SQIVND (reference sequence). The CDR3 sequence is 14 residues long. The V gene end was trimmed by 3 bases and the J gene end by 2 bases; junction bases not matched to a gene: 0. For the CDR3, the DNA is TGTGCCAGTAGTATGACAGGGACTAATGAAAAACTGTTTTTT. This encodes CASSMTGTNEKLFF.

The chain uses TRBV28 and TRBJ2-7, with TRBD1 matching over 8 bases. CDR3 length: 19 amino acids. Germline-derived CDR1 and CDR2 are MDHEN and SYDVKM. Trimming cost V 5 bases and J 3 bases; bases outside gene matches: 21. The CDR3 coding sequence is TGTGCCAGCAGTACCCTGACAGGGGACCCTAATCCTGTCCTCTACGAGCAGTACTTC. This translates into CASSTLTGDPNPVLYEQYF.

The chain couples TRBV7-9 to TRBJ1-3; 7 positions agree with TRBD1. The CDR3 has 17 amino acids. CDR1 SEHNR and CDR2 FQNEAQ come from the germline V gene (reference sequence). V was pared by 5 bases and J by 0 bases, with 10 bases of the junction left unmatched. CDR3: CASSPRDSPYSGNTIYF. CDR3 nucleotides: TGTGCCAGCAGCCCCCGGGACAGTCCATACTCTGGAAACACCATATATTTT.

In regard to this clone: This CDR3 is also generated by other DNA sequences in the sample. The chain is built from TRBV28 and TRBJ1-5; D gene uncertain. This CDR3 comprises 12 residues. Germline V CDR1 and CDR2: MDHEN, SYDVKM. V was shortened by 1 base and J by 6 bases, with 4 bases between the two germline ends. The CDR3 region is CASSLLGQPQHF. CDR3 DNA: TGTGCCAGCAGTTTATTGGGTCAGCCCCAGCATTTT.

V and J are TRBV28 and TRBJ1-5; TRBD1 agrees at 8 bases. Germline V gene data show CDR1 as MDHEN and CDR2 as SYDVKM. V was pared by 6 bases and J by 9 bases, with 4 bases of the junction left unmatched. The CDR3 totals 12 residues. The CDR3: CASSETGVPQHF. The CDR3 coding sequence is TGTGCCAGCAGCGAGACAGGGGTGCCCCAGCATTTT.

The J gene is TRBJ2-7, the V gene TRBV4-2, with TRBD1 matching 11 bases. V gave up 3 bases and J gave up 2 bases; unmatched junction bases: 9. This CDR3 comprises 17 residues. In germline, CDR1 is LGHNA, CDR2 YNFKEQ. This CDR3 is CASSQFTGQGVPYEQYF. Here the CDR3 DNA reads TGTGCCAGCAGCCAGTTCACGGGACAGGGGGTACCCTACGAGCAGTACTTC.

The chain combines TRBV29-1 with TRBJ2-7; TRBD2 matches at 7 bases. CDR3 length: 12 amino acids. Per germline, CDR1 SQVTM and CDR2 ANQGSEA. CDR3 bases: TGCAGTTCTTTAATGGGGGGGAACGAGCAGTACTTC. This sequence encodes CSSLMGGNEQYF.

This chain uses TRBV7-3 with TRBJ2-3; a possible D gene is TRBD2 (6 bases). Germline CDR1 is SGHTA and CDR2 is FQGTGA. V was clipped by 0 bases and J by 4 bases, with 11 bases between them. This CDR3 spans 15 amino acids. The CDR3 here is CASSLTRRGSDTQYF. CDR3 sequence (DNA): TGTGCCAGCAGCTTAACGAGGAGGGGTTCAGATACGCAGTATTTT.

V is TRBV6-1 and J is TRBJ2-2, with 10 positions matching TRBD1. V dropped 2 bases and J dropped 6; count of bases not matched to a gene: 3. The length of the CDR3 is 15 residues. In germline, CDR1 is MNHNS, CDR2 SASEGT. CDR3 nucleotide sequence: TGTGCCAGCAGTGAATACGACAGGGGGCCCGGGGAGCTGTTTTTT. It translates to CASSEYDRGPGELFF.

The rearrangement uses TRBV24-1 and TRBJ1-1, with D perhaps matching TRBD1 (5 bases). Between the trimmed V and J ends, which lost 5 bases and 1 base, there was a span of 10 bases. CDR1 and CDR2 from the germline V gene are KGHDR and SFDVKD. The CDR3 covers 14 residues. The chain's CDR3 is CATSGPQGNTEAFF. In nucleotides, the CDR3 is TGTGCCACCAGTGGCCCCCAGGGGAACACTGAAGCTTTCTTT.

CDR3 DNA sequence: TGTGCCAGCAGTTACCATCAGGGAGGGGAGACCCAGTACTTC. This translates into CASSYHQGGETQYF. This chain uses TRBV6-2 or TRBV6-3 with TRBJ2-5; 7 bases fit TRBD2. This CDR3 is built from 14 residues. Germline V gene sequence: CDR1 MNHEY, CDR2 SVGEGT. V shed 2 bases and J 5 bases; nucleotides not matched to a gene: 5.

The gene calls are TRBV28 and TRBJ1-5; D perhaps matches TRBD1 (5 bases). The germline gives CDR1 MDHEN, CDR2 SYDVKM. V lost 1 base, J lost 2 bases, and 9 bases lay in between. The CDR3 consists of 15 residues. In nucleotides, the CDR3 is TGTGCCAGCAGTTTATCTTGGGGGGGCAATCAGCCCCAGCATTTT. Protein product: CASSLSWGGNQPQHF.

The chain joins TRBV5-1 to TRBJ2-7, with TRBD1 as a possible D gene (5 bases). Germline values: CDR1 SGHRS, CDR2 YFSETQ. V gave up 3 bases and J gave up 6 bases, with 13 bases separating them. This CDR3 comprises 13 residues. The CDR3 nucleotides read TGCGCCAGCAGCTCCAGGGCCGACACCGAGCAGTACTTC. Its translation: CASSSRADTEQYF.

This chain connects TRBV7-2 to TRBJ1-5, with D possibly being TRBD1 (5 bases). The germline V gene has CDR1 SGHTA and CDR2 FQGNSA. The CDR3 length is 15 residues. Trimming pared 1 base from V and 5 bases from J, leaving 12 bases between. The CDR3 DNA sequence: TGTGCCAGCAGCTTAGAGACTGGGGGGTATCAGCCCCAGCATTTT. Residues: CASSLETGGYQPQHF.

The gene calls are TRBV27 and TRBJ2-5; D is perhaps TRBD2 (5 bases). CDR3 length: 14 amino acids. V was trimmed by 7 bases and J by 0 bases, leaving 12 bases between them. The germline V gene encodes CDR1 MNHEY and CDR2 SMNVEV (reference sequence). This CDR3 reads CASNGPGYQETQYF. The DNA for the CDR3 is TGTGCCAGCAATGGGCCGGGGTACCAAGAGACCCAGTACTTC.

V usage is TRBV30 and J usage is TRBJ2-7; a possible D gene is TRBD2 (6 bases). In germline, CDR1 is GTSNPN, CDR2 SVGIG (reference sequence). The V and J ends lost 3 bases and 3 bases respectively, with 9 bases between them. The CDR3 has 12 residues. The CDR3 protein is CAWSGGNYEQYF. In nucleotides, the CDR3 is TGTGCCTGGAGCGGGGGTAACTACGAGCAGTACTTC. The full variable domain, completed using reference TRBV30 and TRBJ2-7, is SQTIHQWPATLVQPVGSPLSLECTVEGTSNPNLYWYRQAAGRGLQLLFYSVGIGQISSEVPQNLSASRPQDRQFILSSKKLLLSDSGFYLCAWSGGNYEQYFGPGTRLTVT.

The genes are TRBV2 and TRBJ2-5; 9 bases line up with TRBD2. The CDR3 spans 16 residues. CDR1 and CDR2 (germline): SNHLY, FYNNEI. V lost 7 bases to trimming and J lost 2 bases; unmatched junction nucleotides: 11. The CDR3 bases are TGTGCCAGCAAAGGGGGGCGACTAGCGGCACAAGAGACCCAGTACTTC. It yields the protein CASKGGRLAAQETQYF.

The J gene is TRBJ1-3, the V gene TRBV6-5, with D perhaps matching TRBD1 (6 bases). Trimming pared 2 bases from V and 2 bases from J, leaving 10 bases between. Germline assignment: CDR1 MNHEY and CDR2 SVGAGI. This CDR3 spans 15 amino acids. Here the CDR3 DNA reads TGTGCCAGCAGTTACGTCCAGGGGACTGGAAACACCATATATTTT. Translated, it gives CASSYVQGTGNTIYF.

The chain links TRBV12-3 or TRBV12-4 to TRBJ1-2, with D hard to call. V was cut by 4 bases and J by 3 bases, with 9 bases left in between. The CDR3 has 13 residues. CDR3 region: CASSSASHYGYTF. CDR3 sequence (DNA): TGTGCCAGCAGTTCCGCATCCCACTATGGCTACACCTTC.

Regarding this clone: At one end the junction does not follow the germline gene, possibly because of a read error. V usage is TRBV27 and J usage is TRBJ1-2; D is unclear. Germline CDR1 reads MNHEY; CDR2 reads SMNVEV (reference sequence). The CDR3 runs to 15 residues. Here the CDR3 reads CASSSRLEGTGGYTF. The CDR3 region has the DNA TGTGCCAGTAGTTCGCGGTTAGAGGGAACGGGTGGCTACACCTTC.

V and J are TRBV7-2 and TRBJ1-3, with 7 bases that match TRBD1. The trim removed 5 bases at V and 3 bases at J, leaving 4 bases unmatched. Germline V CDR1 and CDR2: SGHTA, FQGNSA. The CDR3 totals 14 residues. The CDR3 DNA is TGTGCCAGCAGCCCCCGGACAGGTGGAAACACCATATATTTT. Its translation is CASSPRTGGNTIYF.

This chain uses TRBV13 with TRBJ2-7; the match to TRBD1 covers 8 bases. CDR3 size: 15 residues. Germline V lookup: CDR1 PRHDT, CDR2 FYEKMQ (reference sequence). The trim removed 6 bases at V and 5 bases at J, leaving 12 bases unmatched. CDR3 region: CASRAEGQGWDEQYF. Written as DNA, the CDR3 is TGTGCCAGCAGGGCGGAAGGACAGGGATGGGACGAGCAGTACTTC.